A selection of T cell receptor beta chains follows, all from one sample in a study of blood T cell repertoires in COVID-19. Repertoires were generated with immunoSEQ multiplex PCR, while TCRdb's copy carries only in-frame clones and drops some. The profile shows some 150,000 clones, around 84% of them singletons. Sequencing was performed on peripheral blood. The receptor source for this set is a human donor in a cohort sampled during active COVID-19. Both conserved end residues are part of each CDR3. A D gene is named only where the DNA matches it firmly. A clone size is listed for some rows: how often the clone was seen (once, few, many), or a class if it is expanded.

size	V	D	J	CDR3	DNA
-	TRBV4-2	TRBD2	TRBJ2-6	CASTGRGSLSSGANVLTF	TGTGCCAGCACCGGGAGGGGCAGCCTTAGCTCTGGGGCCAACGTCCTGACTTTC
-	TRBV3-1/TRBV3-2	TRBD2	TRBJ2-4	CASSHFASGTSGGVAKNIQYF	TGTGCCAGCAGCCACTTTGCGTCCGGGACTAGCGGGGGGGTAGCCAAAAACATTCAGTACTTC
-	TRBV19	TRBD2	TRBJ2-1	CASSIANRYSRREGSENEQFF	TGTGCCAGTAGTATAGCTAATAGATATAGTAGGCGGGAGGGCTCGGAGAATGAGCAGTTCTTC
-	TRBV29-1	TRBD1	TRBJ1-1	CSAEQGANTEAFF	TGCAGCGCGGAACAGGGGGCGAACACTGAAGCTTTCTTT
once	TRBV6-6	TRBD1	TRBJ1-1	CASSYGTGNSNEAFF	TGTGCCAGCAGTTACGGGACAGGGAACAGTAATGAAGCTTTCTTT
-	TRBV7-9	-	TRBJ2-3	CASSLAGRVEDTQYF	TGTGCCAGCAGCTTAGCGGGCAGGGTAGAAGATACGCAGTATTTT
-	TRBV20-1	TRBD2	TRBJ2-2	CSASTSGTLNTGELFF	TGCAGTGCTAGTACTAGCGGGACGCTGAACACCGGGGAGCTGTTTTTT
-	TRBV5-1	-	TRBJ1-6	CASSLGGQGSVNNSPLHF	TGCGCCAGCAGCCTGGGGGGCCAGGGATCAGTAAATAATTCACCCCTCCACTTT
-	TRBV11-1	TRBD2	TRBJ2-3	CASNFAGVGADTQYF	TGTGCCAGCAATTTCGCGGGAGTAGGGGCAGATACGCAGTATTTT
-	TRBV6-5	-	TRBJ1-1	CASSSMVPGATEAFF	TGTGCCAGCAGTTCGATGGTCCCCGGAGCCACTGAAGCTTTCTTT
-	TRBV20-1	TRBD2	TRBJ2-5	CSASGSSGGVQETQYF	TGCAGTGCTAGTGGGTCTAGCGGGGGGGTACAAGAGACCCAGTACTTC
-	TRBV10-2	TRBD2	TRBJ2-3	CASSGGGAGDSDTQYF	TGCGCCAGCAGTGGGGGCGGGGCGGGAGATTCAGATACGCAGTATTTT
-	TRBV7-8	-	TRBJ1-5	CASSPISNQPQHF	TGTGCCAGCAGCCCTATCAGCAATCAGCCCCAGCATTTT
-	TRBV6-5	-	TRBJ1-1	CASSNPGHPEAFF	TGTGCCAGCAGTAACCCGGGACACCCTGAAGCTTTCTTT
-	TRBV2	TRBD2	TRBJ2-5	CASSAQGLNQETQYF	TGTGCCAGCAGCGCCCAGGGACTAAACCAAGAGACCCAGTACTTC
-	TRBV5-6	-	TRBJ1-5	CASSGRGNNQPQHF	TGTGCCAGCAGCGGCCGTGGCAACAATCAGCCCCAGCATTTT
-	TRBV6-6	-	TRBJ2-3	CASSYYQTSTDTQYF	TGTGCCAGCAGTTACTACCAAACTAGCACAGATACGCAGTATTTT
-	TRBV28	-	TRBJ1-2	CASSSALVGGSYGYTF	TGTGCCAGCAGTTCCGCACTCGTCGGGGGGTCCTATGGCTACACCTTC
-	TRBV7-3	-	TRBJ2-1	CASSSDTNEQFF	TGTGCCAGCAGCTCGGACACCAATGAGCAGTTCTTC
-	TRBV2	-	TRBJ2-7	CASSGREEQYF	TGTGCCAGCAGTGGCAGGGAAGAGCAGTACTTC
-	TRBV5-1	-	TRBJ1-1	CASSRQGGNTEAFF	TGCGCCAGCAGCCGGCAAGGAGGGAACACTGAAGCTTTCTTT
few	TRBV5-1	-	TRBJ1-1	CASSRTRDGRMNTEAFF	TGCGCCAGCAGCCGGACGCGGGACGGAAGAATGAACACTGAAGCTTTCTTT
-	TRBV2	-	TRBJ2-7	CASRAVVDEQYF	TGTGCCAGCAGAGCGGTCGTCGACGAGCAGTACTTC
-	TRBV30	-	TRBJ1-6	CAWNAGRDSPLHF	TGTGCCTGGAACGCGGGACGTGATTCACCCCTCCACTTT
once	TRBV11-2	TRBD2	TRBJ2-5	CASSLGVSGGRLETQYF	TGTGCCAGCAGCTTAGGGGTTTCGGGCGGGAGGCTAGAGACCCAGTACTTC
-	TRBV3-1/TRBV3-2	-	TRBJ2-5	CASSQDLGETQYF	TGTGCCAGCAGCCAAGATCTCGGAGAGACCCAGTACTTC
-	TRBV29-1	TRBD1	TRBJ1-1	CSVPIDRAEAFF	TGCAGCGTTCCAATCGACAGGGCTGAAGCTTTCTTT
-	TRBV6-5	TRBD1	TRBJ1-1	CASSTTGGGTEAFF	TGTGCCAGCAGCACTACAGGGGGAGGGACTGAAGCTTTCTTT
once	TRBV6-6	-	TRBJ2-2	CASSRGDKSTGELFF	TGTGCCAGCAGCCGAGGGGACAAAAGCACCGGGGAGCTGTTTTTT
-	TRBV10-3	-	TRBJ1-1	CAISGARNTEAFF	TGTGCCATCAGTGGGGCGAGGAACACTGAAGCTTTCTTT
-	TRBV19	-	TRBJ1-3	CASSRRSGNTIYF	TGTGCCAGTAGCCGGAGGTCTGGAAACACCATATATTTT
-	TRBV6-5	-	TRBJ1-1	CASSYSGGDSTEAFF	TGTGCCAGCAGTTACTCCGGAGGAGACTCCACTGAAGCTTTCTTT
-	TRBV10-3	-	TRBJ1-1	CAIRGGGGTEAFF	TGTGCCATCCGAGGAGGGGGGGGGACTGAAGCTTTCTTT
-	TRBV19	TRBD1	TRBJ1-6	CASVSGDRGKNSPLHF	TGTGCCAGTGTCTCGGGCGACAGGGGGAAGAATTCACCCCTCCACTTT
-	TRBV19	TRBD1	TRBJ2-3	CASSIGTGRTDTQYF	TGTGCCAGTAGTATAGGGACAGGGCGCACAGATACGCAGTATTTT
-	TRBV7-2	TRBD2	TRBJ2-7	CASSLQAGSISYEQYF	TGTGCCAGCAGCTTACAAGCGGGGTCGATATCCTACGAGCAGTACTTC
-	TRBV4-1	-	TRBJ1-6	CASSQLGQGDVSPLHF	TGCGCCAGCAGCCAACTCGGACAAGGAGACGTTTCACCCCTCCACTTT
-	TRBV9	TRBD2	TRBJ2-1	CASSVATSGLGEQFF	TGTGCCAGCAGCGTAGCGACTAGCGGCCTTGGTGAGCAGTTCTTC
-	TRBV5-1	TRBD1	TRBJ2-2	CASSVGQGRPGELFF	TGCGCCAGCAGCGTGGGACAGGGGAGGCCCGGGGAGCTGTTTTTT
-	TRBV30	-	TRBJ2-5	CAWNRGGQETQYF	TGTGCCTGGAACAGGGGAGGCCAAGAGACCCAGTACTTC
-	TRBV10-3	TRBD2	TRBJ2-5	CAISDDSGSFQETQYF	TGTGCCATCAGTGACGATAGCGGGAGCTTCCAAGAGACCCAGTACTTC
-	TRBV12-3/TRBV12-4	TRBD1	TRBJ2-7	CASRNRGPEQYF	TGTGCCAGCAGGAACAGGGGCCCCGAGCAGTACTTC
-	TRBV10-3	-	TRBJ2-5	CAISDAGTSQETQYF	TGTGCCATCAGTGACGCAGGGACATCCCAAGAGACCCAGTACTTC
-	TRBV5-5	-	TRBJ1-1	CASSRGATEAFF	TGTGCCAGCAGCCGTGGGGCCACTGAAGCTTTCTTT
-	TRBV7-6	TRBD1	TRBJ2-6	CASSMDRGSSGANVLTF	TGTGCCAGCAGCATGGACAGGGGGAGCTCTGGGGCCAACGTCCTGACTTTC
-	TRBV7-9	TRBD1	TRBJ1-2	CASSSPGQGFYGYTF	TGTGCCAGCAGCTCCCCCGGACAGGGCTTCTATGGCTACACCTTC
-	TRBV30	TRBD2	TRBJ2-3	CAWSLAGVVDTQYF	TGTGCCTGGTCTCTAGCGGGGGTCGTAGATACGCAGTATTTT
-	TRBV7-9	-	TRBJ2-5	CASSLGILQETQYF	TGTGCCAGCAGCTTAGGCATTCTACAAGAGACCCAGTACTTC
-	TRBV4-1	-	TRBJ1-1	CASRRRTEDTEAFF	TGCGCCAGCAGACGCCGGACTGAAGACACTGAAGCTTTCTTT
-	TRBV28	-	TRBJ2-7	CASSFNRNPAQYF	TGTGCCAGCAGTTTTAACAGGAATCCTGCGCAGTACTTC